Listed below are T cell receptor beta chains from one sample, sequenced in a study of cytomegalovirus exposure and HLA in healthy donors. Assay used: immunoSEQ multiplex PCR; TCRdb lists only in-frame clones, some missing. The sample consists of over 85,000 clones, around 78% of them appearing once. Sequenced: PBMCs. The receptors come from a man aged 30 to 45 in good health and CMV-seronegative. CDR3s include the opening cysteine and the closing phenylalanine or tryptophan. The order of the fields is clone size, CDR3 length, V gene, J gene, D gene, CDR3 protein, CDR3 DNA. A D gene is named only where the DNA matches it firmly. For some rows the clone size is stated as once, few or many, or as a class when expanded; others skip it.

size: -; length: 13; V: TRBV11-3; J: TRBJ1-1; D: -; CDR3: CASSLWRDSEAFF; DNA: TGTGCCAGCAGCTTATGGAGGGATAGTGAAGCTTTCTTT
size: few; length: 16; V: TRBV5-6; J: TRBJ2-5; D: TRBD1; CDR3: CASSRDRERTQETQYF; DNA: TGTGCCAGCAGCCGGGACAGGGAAAGGACCCAAGAGACCCAGTACTTC
size: -; length: 14; V: TRBV2; J: TRBJ1-5; D: -; CDR3: CASSEISVYQPQHF; DNA: TGTGCCAGCAGTGAAATCTCCGTGTATCAGCCCCAGCATTTT
size: -; length: 13; V: TRBV9; J: TRBJ1-2; D: -; CDR3: CASNPGGAGGYTF; DNA: TGTGCCAGCAACCCTGGGGGGGCAGGTGGCTACACCTTC
size: -; length: 14; V: TRBV2; J: TRBJ1-5; D: TRBD1; CDR3: CASHKQGDNQPQHF; DNA: TGTGCCAGCCATAAACAGGGGGACAATCAGCCCCAGCATTTT
size: -; length: 17; V: TRBV29-1; J: TRBJ2-1; D: TRBD1; CDR3: CSASWVRQGKKNNEQFF; DNA: TGCAGCGCCAGCTGGGTCCGACAGGGTAAGAAAAACAATGAGCAGTTCTTC
size: few; length: 16; V: TRBV7-9; J: TRBJ2-1; D: -; CDR3: CASSHRDTSSYNEQFF; DNA: TGTGCCAGCAGCCACAGGGACACCAGCTCCTACAATGAGCAGTTCTTC
size: -; length: 15; V: TRBV9; J: TRBJ2-1; D: -; CDR3: CASSVAGLSYNEQFF; DNA: TGTGCCAGCAGCGTAGCGGGACTGTCCTACAATGAGCAGTTCTTC
size: -; length: 15; V: TRBV6-1; J: TRBJ2-1; D: TRBD1; CDR3: CASSPTGINYNEQFF; DNA: TGTGCCAGCAGTCCGACAGGGATTAACTACAATGAGCAGTTCTTC
size: once; length: 15; V: TRBV19; J: TRBJ1-1; D: -; CDR3: CASSITGTQRTEAFF; DNA: TGTGCCAGTAGTATAACCGGGACACAGCGCACTGAAGCTTTCTTT
size: once; length: 16; V: TRBV7-2; J: TRBJ1-2; D: -; CDR3: CASSLEVGRTNYGYTF; DNA: TGTGCCAGCAGCTTAGAGGTGGGGCGGACTAACTATGGCTACACCTTC
size: -; length: 15; V: TRBV9; J: TRBJ1-2; D: -; CDR3: CASSVGQLPNYGYTF; DNA: TGTGCCAGCAGCGTCGGACAACTACCTAACTATGGCTACACCTTC
size: few; length: 13; V: TRBV19; J: TRBJ1-6; D: TRBD1; CDR3: CASGTATNSPLHF; DNA: TGTGCCAGTGGGACAGCCACTAATTCACCCCTCCACTTT
size: -; length: 14; V: TRBV5-1; J: TRBJ2-1; D: -; CDR3: CASTLWEGDNEQFF; DNA: TGCGCCAGCACACTGTGGGAGGGGGACAATGAGCAGTTCTTC
size: -; length: 13; V: TRBV9; J: TRBJ1-2; D: -; CDR3: CASNPGGAVGYTF; DNA: TGTGCCAGCAACCCTGGGGGGGCAGTTGGCTACACCTTC
size: -; length: 15; V: TRBV6-1; J: TRBJ1-5; D: -; CDR3: CASSATGLSNQPQHF; DNA: TGTGCCAGCAGTGCGACAGGCCTTAGCAATCAGCCCCAGCATTTT
size: -; length: 13; V: TRBV27; J: TRBJ1-1; D: TRBD1; CDR3: CASTGQGATEAFF; DNA: TGTGCCAGCACCGGACAGGGGGCGACTGAAGCTTTCTTT
size: -; length: 15; V: TRBV7-9; J: TRBJ1-3; D: -; CDR3: CASSPPGGQGNTIYF; DNA: TGTGCCAGCAGCCCCCCGGGGGGCCAAGGAAACACCATATATTTT
size: -; length: 15; V: TRBV7-3; J: TRBJ2-5; D: TRBD1; CDR3: CASSLTNTGGETQYF; DNA: TGTGCCAGCAGCTTAACTAACACAGGGGGAGAGACCCAGTACTTC
size: -; length: 14; V: TRBV7-9; J: TRBJ1-2; D: -; CDR3: CASSVAQTNYGYTF; DNA: TGTGCCAGCAGCGTCGCTCAGACTAACTATGGCTACACCTTC
size: few; length: 14; V: TRBV13; J: TRBJ1-1; D: -; CDR3: CASSLNAGGSEAFF; DNA: TGTGCCAGCAGCTTAAACGCGGGGGGGTCTGAAGCTTTCTTT
size: -; length: 11; V: TRBV20-1; J: TRBJ2-2; D: -; CDR3: CSATRSGELFF; DNA: TGCAGTGCTACCAGGTCCGGGGAGCTGTTTTTT
size: -; length: 16; V: TRBV4-2; J: TRBJ2-3; D: -; CDR3: CASSQEGAGLTDTQYF; DNA: TGTGCCAGCAGCCAAGAGGGGGCAGGGCTCACAGATACGCAGTATTTT
size: -; length: 18; V: TRBV15; J: TRBJ1-5; D: TRBD1; CDR3: CATSRGGTGVGSNQPQHF; DNA: TGTGCCACCAGCAGAGGCGGGACAGGGGTTGGTAGCAATCAGCCCCAGCATTTT
size: -; length: 14; V: TRBV5-1; J: TRBJ1-1; D: -; CDR3: CASSLLVGSTEAFF; DNA: TGCGCCAGCAGCTTACTGGTAGGGAGCACTGAAGCTTTCTTT
size: -; length: 15; V: TRBV5-1; J: TRBJ2-1; D: -; CDR3: CASSLNPSSYNEQFF; DNA: TGCGCCAGCAGCTTGAATCCGAGCTCCTACAATGAGCAGTTCTTC